What follows are 4 T cell receptor beta chains derived from one specimen sequenced in a study of blood T cell repertoires in COVID-19. The method was immunoSEQ multiplex PCR; TCRdb's version includes in-frame clones alone and lacks a portion of them. This sample carries 150,000 or so clones, 75% to 90% of them seen once, and the ten largest clones take under 7.5%. Sequenced input: peripheral blood. Receptors originate from an older man with acute or convalescent COVID-19.

The CDR3 bases are TGTGCCAGCAGCTTGGAAGGGGGAACTAATCATGGCTACACCTTC. This codes for CASSLEGGTNHGYTF. The J gene is TRBJ1-2, the V gene TRBV5-8; the D gene is possibly TRBD1 (6 bases). Trimming stripped 0 bases from V and 6 bases from J, with 15 bases between. The CDR3 consists of 15 residues. The germline V gene has CDR1 SGHTS and CDR2 YDEGEE. The whole variable domain, filled in from reference TRBV5-8 and TRBJ1-2, reads EAGVTQSPTHLIKTRGQQATLRCSPISGHTSVYWYQQALGLGLQFLLWYDEGEERNRGNFPPRFSGRQFPNYSSELNVNALELEDSALYLCASSLEGGTNHGYTFGSGTRLTVV.

J is TRBJ1-2 and V is TRBV29-1, with a weak D call TRBD1 (5 bases). V lost 4 bases to trimming and J lost 2 bases, with 8 bases between them. Germline lookup yields CDR1 SQVTM and CDR2 ANQGSEA. This CDR3 region has 12 residues. CDR3 nucleotide sequence: TGCAGCGTTGCCGGGGGGAACTATGGCTACACCTTC. Its protein product is CSVAGGNYGYTF.

The rearrangement links TRBV6-5 to TRBJ2-1; TRBD1 might be the D (5 bases). Germline V gives CDR1 MNHEY, CDR2 SVGAGI. V was pared by 7 bases and J by 2 bases, with 15 bases between. There are 15 residues in the CDR3. In DNA, the CDR3 is TGTGCCAGCACCTTGGGGCAGGGTGCCTACAATGAGCAGTTCTTC. This codes for CASTLGQGAYNEQFF.

The chain joins TRBV19 to TRBJ2-1; 7 nucleotides match TRBD2. Germline CDR1 reads LNHDA; CDR2 reads SQIVND (reference sequence). The J segment lost 2 bases and the V segment lost 2 bases, leaving 9 bases of the junction unmatched. This CDR3 contains 17 residues. For the CDR3, the DNA is TGTGCCAGTAGTATAAAGGGCGGGAGTCCCCCCTACAATGAGCAGTTCTTC. This codes for CASSIKGGSPPYNEQFF.